The rows below give T cell receptor beta chains drawn from one sample of a study of blood T cell repertoires in COVID-19. Libraries were prepared by immunoSEQ multiplex PCR; TCRdb keeps only in-frame clonotypes and omits some of them. The data hold over 250,000 clones, with roughly 90% observed a single time. Sequenced material: peripheral blood. These receptors were collected from a woman aged 55-69 years with acute or convalescent COVID-19. Each CDR3 is given with its conserved first and last residue. The order of the fields is CDR3 length, clone size, J gene, V gene, D gene, CDR3 protein, CDR3 DNA. The D gene is left open where the match is weak. Clone size, where shown, is once, few, many, or a class for clones that have expanded.

cdr3_length: 15; clone_size: -; j_call: TRBJ1-5; v_call: TRBV9; d_call: TRBD1; cdr3_aa: CASSKGQGYNQPQHF; cdr3_nt: TGTGCCAGCAGCAAAGGACAGGGCTACAATCAGCCCCAGCATTTT
cdr3_length: 14; clone_size: few; j_call: TRBJ1-2; v_call: TRBV7-2; d_call: -; cdr3_aa: CASSLVQAEYGYTF; cdr3_nt: TGTGCCAGCAGCTTAGTGCAGGCTGAATATGGCTACACCTTC
cdr3_length: 13; clone_size: -; j_call: TRBJ1-5; v_call: TRBV28; d_call: -; cdr3_aa: CATGLRSNQPQHF; cdr3_nt: TGTGCCACGGGACTTCGTAGCAATCAGCCCCAGCATTTT
cdr3_length: 15; clone_size: once; j_call: TRBJ2-5; v_call: TRBV5-1; d_call: TRBD1; cdr3_aa: CASSLGTGGKETQYF; cdr3_nt: TGCGCCAGCAGCTTGGGGACAGGGGGCAAAGAGACCCAGTACTTC
cdr3_length: 15; clone_size: -; j_call: TRBJ2-5; v_call: TRBV9; d_call: -; cdr3_aa: CASSLAGAQQETQYF; cdr3_nt: TGTGCCAGCAGCCTTGCGGGCGCTCAACAAGAGACCCAGTACTTC
cdr3_length: 14; clone_size: -; j_call: TRBJ1-1; v_call: TRBV19; d_call: -; cdr3_aa: CASSIGDSGTEAFF; cdr3_nt: TGTGCCAGTAGTATAGGGGACTCGGGAACTGAAGCTTTCTTT
cdr3_length: 15; clone_size: once; j_call: TRBJ1-5; v_call: TRBV5-1; d_call: -; cdr3_aa: CASSLEPGVNQPQHF; cdr3_nt: TGCGCCAGCAGCTTGGAACCAGGGGTCAATCAGCCCCAGCATTTT
cdr3_length: 14; clone_size: -; j_call: TRBJ1-2; v_call: TRBV10-3; d_call: TRBD1; cdr3_aa: CAISPRGTGYGYTF; cdr3_nt: TGTGCCATCAGTCCCCGGGGGACAGGCTATGGCTACACCTTC
cdr3_length: 16; clone_size: -; j_call: TRBJ1-2; v_call: TRBV15; d_call: TRBD1; cdr3_aa: CATSRDRGGVGYGYTF; cdr3_nt: TGTGCCACCAGCAGAGATCGAGGGGGCGTCGGCTATGGCTACACCTTC
cdr3_length: 14; clone_size: -; j_call: TRBJ1-2; v_call: TRBV6-4; d_call: -; cdr3_aa: CASSESRAGYGYTF; cdr3_nt: TGTGCCAGCAGTGAATCCAGGGCTGGTTATGGCTACACCTTC
cdr3_length: 13; clone_size: -; j_call: TRBJ1-2; v_call: TRBV24-1; d_call: -; cdr3_aa: CATSDRPEDGYTF; cdr3_nt: TGTGCCACCAGTGATCGCCCTGAGGATGGCTACACCTTC
cdr3_length: 14; clone_size: -; j_call: TRBJ2-1; v_call: TRBV7-2; d_call: -; cdr3_aa: CASSLQAAYNEQFF; cdr3_nt: TGTGCCAGCAGCTTGCAGGCCGCCTACAATGAGCAGTTCTTC